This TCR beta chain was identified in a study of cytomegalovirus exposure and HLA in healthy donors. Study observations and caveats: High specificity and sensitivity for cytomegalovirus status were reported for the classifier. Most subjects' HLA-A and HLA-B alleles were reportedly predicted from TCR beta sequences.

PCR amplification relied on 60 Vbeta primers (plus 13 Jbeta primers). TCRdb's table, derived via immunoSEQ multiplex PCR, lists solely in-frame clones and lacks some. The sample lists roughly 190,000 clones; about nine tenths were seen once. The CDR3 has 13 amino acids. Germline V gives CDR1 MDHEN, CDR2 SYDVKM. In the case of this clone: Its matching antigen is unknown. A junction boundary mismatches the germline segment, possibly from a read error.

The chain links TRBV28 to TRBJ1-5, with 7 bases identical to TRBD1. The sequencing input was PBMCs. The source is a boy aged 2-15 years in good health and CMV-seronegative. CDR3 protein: CASSLSTGVPRHF. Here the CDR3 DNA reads TGTGCCAGCAGTTTATCCACAGGGGTTCCCCGGCATTTT.